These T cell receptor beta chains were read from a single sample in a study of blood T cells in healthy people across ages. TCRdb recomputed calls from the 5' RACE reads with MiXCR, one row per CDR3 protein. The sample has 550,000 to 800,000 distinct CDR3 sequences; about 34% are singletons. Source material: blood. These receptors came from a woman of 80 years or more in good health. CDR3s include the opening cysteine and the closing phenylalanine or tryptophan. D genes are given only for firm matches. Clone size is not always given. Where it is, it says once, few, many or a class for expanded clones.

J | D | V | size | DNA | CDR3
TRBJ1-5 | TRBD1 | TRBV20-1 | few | TGCAGTGCCGGACAGGGGAATCAGCCCCAGCATTTT | CSAGQGNQPQHF
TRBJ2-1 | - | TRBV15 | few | TGTGCCACCAGCCGAGAGACAGGTTGGCCCTACAATGAGCAGTTCTTC | CATSRETGWPYNEQFF
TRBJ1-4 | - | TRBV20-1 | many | TGCAGTGCTAGAGATATTTTTGGGCAGGGAAGGGAAAAACTGTTTTTT | CSARDIFGQGREKLFF
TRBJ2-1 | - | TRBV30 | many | TGTGCCTGGGCGAGGCTAGCGAGCTCCTACAATGAGCAGTTCTTC | CAWARLASSYNEQFF
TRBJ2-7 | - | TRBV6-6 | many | TGTGCCAGCAGTTCCGTCGGAGGGGGTTCCTACGAGCAGTACTTC | CASSSVGGGSYEQYF
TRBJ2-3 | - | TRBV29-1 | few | TGCAGCGTTGAAATGCCAGCCAAAAGCACAGATACGCAGTATTTT | CSVEMPAKSTDTQYF
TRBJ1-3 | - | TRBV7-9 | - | TGTGCCAGCAGCTTAGCGCGGCCGGTAATCGGGGGAGGCACCATATATTTT | CASSLARPVIGGGTIYF
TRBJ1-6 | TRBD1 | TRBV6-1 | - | TGTGCCAGCTCTAGGGACAGTGGCGCGGGGTCACCCCTCCACTTT | CASSRDSGAGSPLHF
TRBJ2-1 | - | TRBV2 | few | TGTGCCAGCCCCGTGGCAGGACACCAAGAGACCCAGTTCTTC | CASPVAGHQETQFF
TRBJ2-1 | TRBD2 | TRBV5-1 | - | TGCGCCAGCAGCCCCACCTCGGGGAGCGGGGGGTTCTACAATGAGCAGTTCTTC | CASSPTSGSGGFYNEQFF
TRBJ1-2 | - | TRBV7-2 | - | TGTGCCAGCAGCCCCCGGGAGGGAAGTAACTATGGCTACACCTTC | CASSPREGSNYGYTF
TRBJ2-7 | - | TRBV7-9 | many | TGTGCCAGCAGCTCCCTAAGTGCCCCTTCCTACGAGCAGTACTTC | CASSSLSAPSYEQYF
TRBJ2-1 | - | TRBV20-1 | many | TGCAGTGCTAGTAATTCAGGACCTAATGAGCAGTTCTTC | CSASNSGPNEQFF
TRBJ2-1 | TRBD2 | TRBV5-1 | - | TGCGCCAGTGGTGATAGCGGGAGTTACAATGAGCAGTTCTTC | CASGDSGSYNEQFF
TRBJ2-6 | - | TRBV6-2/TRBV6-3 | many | TGTGCCAGCAGCCGAGGAGGTGGGGCCAACGTCCTGACTTTC | CASSRGGGANVLTF
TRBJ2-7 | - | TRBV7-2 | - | TGTGCCAGCAGCTTAGTTGGACAGGCGGGGATTCAGTACTTC | CASSLVGQAGIQYF
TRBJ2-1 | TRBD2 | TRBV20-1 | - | TGCAGTGCCCTCCCCGGAGCGGGGGCCCCAACTTACAATGAGCAGTTCTTC | CSALPGAGAPTYNEQFF
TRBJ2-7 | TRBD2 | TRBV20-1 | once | TGCAGTGCCCATTTAGCGGGAGCGAACTCCTACGAGCAGTACTTC | CSAHLAGANSYEQYF
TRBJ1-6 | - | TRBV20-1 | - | TGCAGTGCTCGAGGAGACCAGGGGCGCGGGGCCCTCCACTTT | CSARGDQGRGALHF
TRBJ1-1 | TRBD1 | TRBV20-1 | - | TGCAGTGCTAGCTGGGGACAGGGGGGCACTGAAGCTTTCTTT | CSASWGQGGTEAFF
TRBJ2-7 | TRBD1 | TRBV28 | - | TGTGCCAGCAGTTTAATACGAGGACAGGGATCCTACGAGCAGTACTTC | CASSLIRGQGSYEQYF
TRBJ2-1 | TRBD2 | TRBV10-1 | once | TGCGCCAGCAGTGAGCCGCTAGCGGGGGGGAGGGATCACAATGAGCAGTTCTTC | CASSEPLAGGRDHNEQFF
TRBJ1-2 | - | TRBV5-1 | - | TGCGCCAGCATCTTAAATAGGGCCTATGGCTACACCTTC | CASILNRAYGYTF
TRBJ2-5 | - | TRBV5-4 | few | TGTGCCAGCAGCTCAAATTGGGGGACAGCTTCGACGGGGGGGCGAGAGACCCAGTACTTC | CASSSNWGTASTGGRETQYF
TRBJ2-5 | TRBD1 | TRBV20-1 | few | TGCAGTGCTAGACTTGACAGGGAGAAGGAGACCCAGTACTTC | CSARLDREKETQYF
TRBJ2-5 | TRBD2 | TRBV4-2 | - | TGTGCCAGCAGCCCACAGCGGGAGAGCGGAGAGACCCAGTACTTC | CASSPQRESGETQYF
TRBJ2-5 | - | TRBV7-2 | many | TGTGCCAGCAGCACCACGCGGTCGGGAGAGACCCAGTACTTC | CASSTTRSGETQYF
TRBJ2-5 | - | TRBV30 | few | TGTGCCTGGAGTGGGGGCAGGGCAGAGACCCAGTACTTC | CAWSGGRAETQYF
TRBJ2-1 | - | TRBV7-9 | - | TGTGCCAGCAGCTGGGGGGGCCGGGATGAGCAGTTCTTC | CASSWGGRDEQFF
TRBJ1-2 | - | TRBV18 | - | TGTGCCAGCTCCGAAACGCTGGACTATGGCTACACCTTC | CASSETLDYGYTF
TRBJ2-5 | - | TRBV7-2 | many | TGTGCCAGCAGCCTTACCGACCGCCTCCTAGGGACCCAGTACTTC | CASSLTDRLLGTQYF
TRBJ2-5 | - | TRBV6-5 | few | TGTGCCAGCAGCCGACTCCTTTCCGATGAGACCCAGTACTTC | CASSRLLSDETQYF
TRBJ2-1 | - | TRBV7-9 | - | TGTGCCAGCAGTTTAGGTTTGGGCTACAATGAGCAGTTCTTC | CASSLGLGYNEQFF
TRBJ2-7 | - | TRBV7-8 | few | TGTGCCGGCAGCCCCCGGACAGCTTCCTACGAGCAGTACTTC | CAGSPRTASYEQYF